One sample yielded the 22 T cell receptor beta chains listed below, sequenced in a study of graft-versus-host responses after intestinal transplantation. Produced via immunoSEQ multiplex PCR; TCRdb's table is partial and in-frame only. This table holds about 19,000 clones, 38% found once. The input for sequencing was alloreactive CD4+ T cells from a mixed lymphocyte reaction culture, taken before intestinal transplant. Subset specified: CFSE-low proliferating T cells sorted from roughly 6-day pre-transplant mixed lymphocyte reaction (GvH or HvG direction). The receptors come from a human patient who received an intestinal transplant.

Only one count was recorded for this clone. This sequence joins TRBV5-1 and TRBJ1-1; 7 nucleotides line up with TRBD1. J was trimmed by 0 bases and V by 0 bases; bases with no gene match: 11. The CDR3 spans 18 residues. Germline CDR1 and CDR2: SGHRS and YFSETQ. CDR3 sequence reads: CASSLVPLAGQLNTEAFF. The CDR3 DNA reads as TGCGCCAGCAGCTTGGTACCCCTTGCGGGACAGCTGAACACTGAAGCTTTCTTT.

V usage is TRBV6-5 and J usage is TRBJ1-2; D not certain. Germline CDR1 MNHEY, CDR2 SVGAGI. The CDR3 totals 14 residues. Trimming stripped 5 bases from V and 4 bases from J, with 14 bases between. The CDR3 DNA sequence: TGTGCCAGCAGTGAAAAAAGGCCTACCTATGGCTACACCTTC. As protein: CASSEKRPTYGYTF.

The V and J genes are TRBV19 and TRBJ1-2, with 7 bases identical to TRBD1. Germline loops: CDR1 LNHDA, CDR2 SQIVND (reference sequence). The CDR3 spans 14 residues. J lost 6 bases, V lost 6 bases, and 10 bases had no gene match. CDR3 sequence reads: CASRTPDRVDGYTF. The CDR3 nucleotides are TGTGCCAGTAGAACCCCAGACAGGGTGGATGGCTACACCTTC.

The CDR3 DNA sequence: TGTGCCAGCAGCCGGCCGGTAGCTCAACAAAGTCGGGCCAACGTCCTGACTTTC. Translating it yields CASSRPVAQQSRANVLTF. The chain uses TRBV21-1 and TRBJ2-6; TRBD2, as called in the table, went unchecked against the DNA. TRBV21-1 is an annotated pseudogene. This CDR3 comprises 18 residues.

The chain has TRBV5-6 and TRBJ2-7, with unresolved D. The CDR3 has 15 amino acids. Trimming stripped 1 base from V and 2 bases from J, with 13 bases between. Germline assignment: CDR1 SGHDT and CDR2 YYEEEE. CDR3 sequence reads: CASSLQHLLPYEQYF. For the CDR3, the DNA is TGTGCCAGCAGCTTGCAGCACCTCCTTCCCTACGAGCAGTACTTC.

This chain joins TRBV7-7 and TRBJ2-1; D is ambiguous. The V gene lost 2 bases and the J gene lost 0 bases, with 11 bases spanning the gap. This CDR3 region has 16 residues. In germline, CDR1 is SSHAT, CDR2 FNYEAQ (reference sequence). The CDR3 sequence is CASSLSPTRSYNEQFF. In DNA form, the CDR3 reads TGTGCCAGCAGCTTATCACCCACCCGCTCCTACAATGAGCAGTTCTTC.

In DNA, the CDR3 is TGTGCCTGGGGGGCGAGGGGGCAAAACACCGGGGAGCTGTTTTTT. The encoded protein is CAWGARGQNTGELFF. The V and J genes are TRBV30 and TRBJ2-2; 7 bases agree with TRBD1. J was trimmed by 2 bases and V by 5 bases; bases with no gene match: 8. From germline, CDR1 is GTSNPN and CDR2 SVGIG (reference sequence). CDR3 length: 15 residues.

The chain has TRBV6-5 and TRBJ2-7; 8 bases match TRBD2. The trim removed 0 bases at V and 2 bases at J, leaving 6 bases unmatched. The CDR3 has 16 residues. Looked up from germline, CDR1 is MNHEY and CDR2 is SVGAGI. DNA for the CDR3: TGTGCCAGCAGTTACTCGGCGGGGGGACTTGCCTACGAGCAGTACTTC. Residues: CASSYSAGGLAYEQYF.

The CDR3 protein is CASSLTGLGQFF. The CDR3 nucleotides are TGCGCCAGCAGCTTGACTGGGCTGGGGCAGTTCTTC. This chain joins TRBV10-2 and TRBJ2-1, with unresolved D. This CDR3 has 12 residues. The ends were cut back, 6 bases at V and 12 bases at J, with 15 bases in the middle. Germline values: CDR1 WSHSY, CDR2 SAAADI.

There are a few counts of this clone. The chain has TRBV23-1 and TRBJ1-3; weak D call: TRBD1 (5 bases). TRBV23-1 is filed as an ORF, its function uncertain. Deletions cut 0 bases from V and 3 bases from J, with 15 bases between. The CDR3 is made up of 17 amino acids. For the CDR3, the DNA is TGCGCCAGCAGTCAATCGGGGGTTGGGGCGGGTGGAAACACCATATATTTT. Translating it yields CASSQSGVGAGGNTIYF.

The chain has TRBV11-2 and TRBJ2-1, with 7 bases identical to TRBD2. This CDR3 is built from 15 residues. Unmatched junction bases numbered 8, after V lost 3 bases and J lost 6 bases. Per germline, CDR1 SGHAT and CDR2 FQNNGV. The CDR3 reads CASSLGPRGVNEQFF. The CDR3 DNA reads TGTGCCAGCAGCTTGGGGCCACGGGGGGTCAATGAGCAGTTCTTC.

This chain connects TRBV19 to TRBJ2-5; TRBD2 is a possible D gene (6 bases). CDR3 length: 13 residues. In germline, CDR1 is LNHDA, CDR2 SQIVND (reference sequence). V lost 5 bases, J lost 5 bases, and 12 bases lay in between. The CDR3 loop is CASSYGGRETQYF. CDR3 coding DNA: TGTGCCAGTAGTTACGGGGGACGGGAGACCCAGTACTTC.

For the CDR3, the DNA is TGTGCCAGCAGCTTAGAGCGGGGCGAGCAGTACTTC. This encodes CASSLERGEQYF. V is TRBV11-3 and J is TRBJ2-7, with D possibly being TRBD2 (6 bases). Deletions cut 0 bases from V and 6 bases from J, with 6 bases between. CDR1 is SGHNT and CDR2 is YENEEA in the germline V gene. The length of the CDR3 is 12 residues.

The chain carries TRBV5-5 and TRBJ1-2; maybe TRBD1 (5 bases). Germline V gene lookup returns CDR1 SGHKS and CDR2 YYEKEE (reference sequence). The CDR3 has 13 residues. The V gene lost 0 bases and the J gene lost 4 bases, with 7 bases spanning the gap. CDR3 DNA sequence: TGTGCCAGCAGCTTGGCCGGGGGCTATGGCTACACCTTC. Protein sequence: CASSLAGGYGYTF.

The sample holds a few counts of this clone. The gene calls are TRBV7-9 and TRBJ2-2; D perhaps matches TRBD2 (5 bases). V gave up 3 bases and J gave up 1 base, with 9 bases separating them. Germline lookup yields CDR1 SEHNR and CDR2 FQNEAQ (reference sequence). The CDR3 totals 15 residues. In DNA, the CDR3 is TGTGCCAGCAGCTTCCGGGAACTGAACACCGGGGAGCTGTTTTTT. Translated: CASSFRELNTGELFF.

The chain has TRBV7-8 and TRBJ1-1; TRBD1 matches 8 bases. Losses at the gene ends were 5 bases for V and 10 bases for J; bases not matched to a gene: 12. The CDR3 runs to 14 residues. Germline CDR1 is SGHVS and CDR2 is FQNEAQ. CDR3 residues: CASSTSRGRSGAFF. Written as DNA, the CDR3 is TGTGCCAGCAGCACAAGCAGGGGGCGAAGCGGAGCTTTCTTT.

The V and J genes are TRBV10-3 and TRBJ2-7, with 7 bases that match TRBD1. Germline assignment: CDR1 ENHRY and CDR2 SYGVKD. J was trimmed by 6 bases and V by 5 bases; bases with no gene match: 13. The CDR3 covers 15 residues. The CDR3 DNA reads as TGTGCCATCAGTCCCGGGACAGAGGTATCTGGCGAGCAGTACTTC. Translation gives CAISPGTEVSGEQYF.

V gene TRBV15 combines with J gene TRBJ1-2; 9 nucleotides match TRBD1. CDR3 size: 15 residues. Germline V gene lookup returns CDR1 LNHNV and CDR2 YYDKDF (reference sequence). V was pared by 5 bases and J by 10 bases, with 14 bases of the junction left unmatched. CDR3 sequence: CATSSPGTGLRVYTF. CDR3 nucleotide sequence: TGTGCCACCAGCTCTCCCGGGACAGGGTTAAGGGTCTACACCTTC.

J is TRBJ2-2 and V is TRBV19; a weak D match, TRBD1 (7 bases). This CDR3 has 15 amino acids. The germline gives CDR1 LNHDA, CDR2 SQIVND (reference sequence). The germline V and J ends were trimmed by 6 bases and 4 bases, with 15 bases remaining between them. The CDR3 sequence is CASRRDSPGTGELFF. The CDR3 region has the DNA TGTGCCAGTAGGCGGGACAGCCCGGGCACCGGGGAGCTGTTTTTT.

The CDR3, as DNA: TGTGCCAGCAGTGGGGGGCAGGGACCTTATGGCTACACCTTC. This sequence encodes CASSGGQGPYGYTF. The gene calls are TRBV6-5 and TRBJ1-2, with a weak D call TRBD1 (6 bases). This CDR3 spans 14 amino acids. The germline gives CDR1 MNHEY, CDR2 SVGAGI. Trimming cost V 5 bases and J 5 bases, with 15 bases left between them.

The V call is TRBV6-1, the J call TRBJ2-6; 8 bases line up with TRBD1. Germline values: CDR1 MNHNS, CDR2 SASEGT. The J segment lost 0 bases and the V segment lost 2 bases, leaving 12 bases of the junction unmatched. The CDR3 totals 20 residues. CDR3 residues: CASSEPSPGQAFSGANVLTF. The CDR3 region has the DNA TGTGCCAGCAGTGAACCTTCTCCGGGACAGGCGTTCTCTGGGGCCAACGTCCTGACTTTC.

This chain joins TRBV9 and TRBJ1-5; no reliable D call. V lost 3 bases to trimming and J lost 4 bases, with 11 bases between them. This CDR3 contains 14 residues. Germline-derived CDR1 and CDR2 are SGDLS and YYNGEE. CDR3: CASSADPLNQPQHF. Here the CDR3 DNA reads TGTGCCAGCAGCGCGGACCCATTAAATCAGCCCCAGCATTTT.